This T cell receptor beta chain was profiled in a study of blood T cell repertoires in COVID-19. Study at large: Sites across the United States, Italy and Spain contributed samples from acute and convalescent COVID-19. Nucleic acid was either cDNA or gDNA, and it came from T cells, B-cell-depleted T cells, or PBMCs.

In the study's own analysis: Nucleated cell counts were estimated from reference gene primer amplification. The repertoire was sequenced with immunoSEQ multiplex PCR; TCRdb's copy has only in-frame clones and lacks some. The V and J calls and clone size were taken over from that table, and D and trimming were inferred from the DNA. The table has 65,000 to 70,000 clones, 79% seen once. J lost 4 bases, V lost 8 bases, and 6 bases had no gene match. The CDR3 totals 14 residues. The germline V gene has CDR1 SGHAT and CDR2 FQNNGV. V gene TRBV11-2 combines with J gene TRBJ2-5, with TRBD2 matching over 11 bases. Source material: peripheral blood. The sequence was obtained from an older woman with acute or convalescent COVID-19. The CDR3 here is CASGRLAGRETQYF. The CDR3 region has the DNA TGTGCCAGCGGTCGACTAGCGGGGAGAGAGACCCAGTACTTC.